The 31 T cell receptor beta chains reported below all come from one sample, sequenced in a study of neurological immune-mediated disorders. Using its own MiXCR run on the 5' RACE reads, TCRdb lists one record per CDR3 protein. This table holds 20,000 or so distinct CDR3 sequences, around a tenth found once. Sequencing used CD8+ T cells from blood. These receptor sequences come from a woman aged 45 to 65 in good health.

This clonotype was recorded many times. The J gene is TRBJ2-1, the V gene TRBV28, with 7 nucleotides matching TRBD2. CDR1 and CDR2 from the germline V gene are MDHEN and SYDVKM. The CDR3 runs 14 residues. With 3 bases clipped from V and 2 bases from J, the junction kept 1 base outside the gene matches. This chain's CDR3 is CASSFREAYNEQFF. CDR3 coding DNA: TGTGCCAGCAGTTTCCGGGAGGCCTACAATGAGCAGTTCTTC.

The CDR3 DNA reads as TGTGCCACCAGCAGAGATTTGGGCAAAAAAGAGACCCAGTACTTC. It translates to CATSRDLGKKETQYF. The chain is built from TRBV15 and TRBJ2-1, with D unresolved. The J call is in doubt because the DNA end fits TRBJ2-5 better. This CDR3 has 15 amino acids. Germline V gene data show CDR1 as LNHNV and CDR2 as YYDKDF (reference sequence).

This clonotype occurred many times. The chain carries TRBV24-1 and TRBJ1-5; 7 bases align to TRBD1. The CDR3 totals 14 residues. V was clipped by 5 bases and J by 9 bases; unmatched bases: 9. Germline CDR1 and CDR2: KGHDR and SFDVKD. CDR3 residues: CATSGGTVIRPQHF. The CDR3 nucleotides read TGTGCCACCAGTGGAGGGACAGTTATACGGCCCCAGCATTTT.

This clonotype was recorded at least ten times. This chain uses TRBV10-2 with TRBJ1-1, with a possible D match to TRBD1 (6 bases). The V gene lost 6 bases and the J gene lost 0 bases, with 11 bases spanning the gap. Germline V gene sequence: CDR1 WSHSY, CDR2 SAAADI. This CDR3 has 14 residues. Written as DNA, the CDR3 is TGCGCCAGCAGCCGGACAGCCCTGAACACTGAAGCTTTCTTT. Translation: CASSRTALNTEAFF.

In this sample, this clonotype turned up many times. V and J are TRBV27 and TRBJ2-7, with no clear D. V was cut by 5 bases and J by 5 bases, with 16 bases left in between. CDR3 length: 14 residues. The V gene's germline CDR1 is MNHEY and CDR2 SMNVEV (reference sequence). The CDR3: CASSTVAGLNEQYF. CDR3 in DNA: TGTGCCAGCAGTACAGTGGCAGGTCTAAACGAGCAGTACTTC.

This clonotype was counted at least ten times. The V gene is TRBV28, the J gene TRBJ1-5, with a tentative D call TRBD1 (6 bases). Trimming removed 3 bases at V and 7 bases at J, with 16 bases between. The CDR3 runs 15 residues. Germline CDR1 is MDHEN and CDR2 is SYDVKM. CDR3 protein: CASSFVRGARQPQHF. CDR3 coding DNA: TGTGCCAGCAGTTTTGTCAGGGGAGCGAGGCAGCCCCAGCATTTT.

This clonotype was counted ten times or more. The CDR3 sequence: CASSEYGLYGPGNTIYF. DNA for the CDR3: TGTGCCAGCAGCGAATATGGGTTATACGGTCCTGGAAACACCATATATTTT. The chain couples TRBV7-2 to TRBJ1-3; D gene unclear. V was clipped by 5 bases and J by 2 bases, with 19 bases between them. The germline gives CDR1 SGHTA, CDR2 FQGNSA. The CDR3 is 17 residues long. Complete variable domain (other parts from reference TRBV7-2 and TRBJ1-3): GAGVSQSPSNKVTEKGKDVELRCDPISGHTALYWYRQSLGQGLEFLIYFQGNSAPDKSGLPSDRFSAERTGGSVSTLTIQRTQQEDSAVYLCASSEYGLYGPGNTIYFGEGSWLTVV.

This clonotype was seen at least ten times. The chain is built from TRBV19 and TRBJ2-7, with 7 bases lining up with TRBD1. Per germline, CDR1 LNHDA and CDR2 SQIVND (reference sequence). Trimming at V came to 5 bases and at J to 4 bases, leaving 2 bases not matched to a gene. The CDR3 totals 12 residues. The CDR3 region has the DNA TGTGCCAGTAGTCCGACAGGGTACGAGCAGTACTTC. As protein: CASSPTGYEQYF.

At least ten counts were recorded for this clonotype. This rearrangement joins TRBV7-2 to TRBJ1-2; D possibly corresponds to TRBD1 (6 bases). Trimming shortened V by 5 bases and J by 8 bases, and 12 bases separated the two germline ends. This CDR3 has 12 residues. Per germline, CDR1 SGHTA and CDR2 FQGNSA. CDR3 DNA: TGTGCCAGCAGCGACCAGGGGCGCGGCTACACCTTC. It yields the protein CASSDQGRGYTF.

This clonotype was seen ten or more times. This sequence joins TRBV14 and TRBJ2-3; maybe TRBD2 (5 bases). CDR3 size: 14 residues. Trimming took 4 bases from V and 0 from J, leaving 8 bases between them. CDR1 is SGHDN and CDR2 is FVKESK in the germline V gene. As DNA, the CDR3 is TGTGCCAGCAGCCCCCGGACTAGCACAGATACGCAGTATTTT. This encodes CASSPRTSTDTQYF.

This clonotype was picked up many times. In DNA, the CDR3 is TGTGCCAGCAGCTGGGAAAGCTACACTGAAGCTTTCTTT. Protein product: CASSWESYTEAFF. J is TRBJ1-1 and V is TRBV5-6; D not resolved. This CDR3 has 13 residues. Trimming shortened V by 3 bases and J by 3 bases, and 9 bases separated the two germline ends. The germline V gene has CDR1 SGHDT and CDR2 YYEEEE.

This clonotype was counted many times. This chain uses TRBV28 with TRBJ1-2; unclear D gene. Between the trimmed V and J ends, which lost 2 bases and 5 bases, there was a span of 12 bases. Germline CDR1 reads MDHEN; CDR2 reads SYDVKM. This CDR3 contains 14 residues. CDR3 nucleotides: TGTGCCAGCAGTTTACGCTCAGCCTCTTATGGCTACACCTTC. Its protein is CASSLRSASYGYTF.

This clonotype was counted at least ten times. The chain joins TRBV24-1 to TRBJ2-1; D is undetermined. Germline values: CDR1 KGHDR, CDR2 SFDVKD. Trimming pared 0 bases from V and 5 bases from J, leaving 10 bases between. CDR3 length equals 15 residues. Here the CDR3 DNA reads TGTGCCACCAGTGATTTGGATAGCAGAGACAATGAGCAGTTCTTC. As protein: CATSDLDSRDNEQFF.

J is TRBJ2-1 and V is TRBV10-3, with 7 bases identical to TRBD2. The V gene end was trimmed by 0 bases and the J gene end by 6 bases; junction bases not matched to a gene: 5. The germline CDR1 and CDR2 sequences are ENHRY and SYGVKD. This CDR3 is built from 15 residues. The DNA of the CDR3 is TGTGCCATCAGTGAGTCAAGGACTAGTAGCAATGAGCAGTTCTTC. Amino acids: CAISESRTSSNEQFF.

This clonotype was counted ten times or more. The gene calls are TRBV20-1 and TRBJ2-2; 7 bases are shared with TRBD1. The germline V gene encodes CDR1 DFQATT and CDR2 SNEGSKA (reference sequence). This CDR3 is built from 15 residues. With V trimmed by 6 bases and J by 2 bases, 9 bases remained unmatched. The chain's CDR3 is CSATSRQGNTGELFF. The CDR3 DNA follows: TGCAGTGCCACCTCCCGACAGGGTAACACCGGGGAGCTGTTTTTT.

This clonotype was detected many times. This rearrangement joins TRBV4-3 to TRBJ1-3; TRBD1 might be the D (5 bases). The germline V gene encodes CDR1 LGHNA and CDR2 YSLEER. The CDR3 extends over 15 amino acids. Trimming pared 0 bases from V and 4 bases from J, leaving 10 bases between. The CDR3 region is CASSQDRSGGNTIYF. The CDR3 DNA reads as TGCGCCAGCAGCCAAGATCGTTCAGGGGGAAACACCATATATTTT.

This clonotype was detected ten times or more. J is TRBJ2-1 and V is TRBV11-2; D not resolved. This CDR3 spans 11 amino acids. From germline, CDR1 is SGHAT and CDR2 FQNNGV. The V end lost 6 bases, the J end lost 6 bases, and 6 bases lay between the germline ends. CDR3: CASRPLNEQFF. The DNA for the CDR3 is TGTGCCAGCAGGCCACTCAATGAGCAGTTCTTC.

This clonotype was detected many times. V gene TRBV5-1 combines with J gene TRBJ2-1; 12 bases align to TRBD2. Germline V gene lookup returns CDR1 SGHRS and CDR2 YFSETQ. The V segment lost 2 bases and the J segment 4 bases; nucleotides outside the gene matches: 7. The CDR3 extends over 17 amino acids. The chain's CDR3 is CASSLRLAGALYNEQFF. CDR3 nucleotide sequence: TGCGCCAGCAGCTTACGACTAGCGGGAGCTTTATACAATGAGCAGTTCTTC.

The table lists this clonotype with many counts. The chain uses TRBV14 and TRBJ1-6; 7 positions agree with TRBD1. The CDR3 is 15 residues long. Germline CDR1 SGHDN, CDR2 FVKESK. Trimming took 0 bases from V and 14 from J; bases not matched to a gene: 10. The CDR3, as DNA: TGTGCCAGCAGCCAAGAGTGGACAGGACGCCCAACCCTCCACTTT. Protein product: CASSQEWTGRPTLHF.

This clonotype was detected ten times or more. The V call is TRBV6-2 or TRBV6-3, the J call TRBJ2-1; 8 bases fit TRBD2. V dropped 5 bases and J dropped 5; count of bases not matched to a gene: 5. The CDR3 is made up of 14 amino acids. Germline CDR1 MNHEY, CDR2 SVGEGT. For the CDR3, the DNA is TGTGCCAGCAGTCGACTAGCGATAGACAATGAGCAGTTCTTC. As protein: CASSRLAIDNEQFF.

This clonotype has ten or more counts. This chain uses TRBV27 with TRBJ1-2, with D possibly being TRBD1 (5 bases). Per germline, CDR1 MNHEY and CDR2 SMNVEV (reference sequence). V was cut by 2 bases and J by 5 bases, with 12 bases left in between. The CDR3 is made up of 14 amino acids. CDR3 DNA: TGTGCCAGCAGTTTAAAGTCTCCAGGGTATGGCTACACCTTC. Translated: CASSLKSPGYGYTF.

This clonotype came up many times. V gene TRBV20-1 combines with J gene TRBJ1-6; maybe TRBD1 (5 bases). This CDR3 region has 16 residues. V gave up 6 bases and J gave up 2 bases, with 17 bases separating them. Germline loops: CDR1 DFQATT, CDR2 SNEGSKA (reference sequence). The CDR3 here is CSANDPGRTYNSPLHF. The CDR3 DNA reads as TGCAGTGCCAACGACCCGGGACGGACCTATAATTCACCCCTCCACTTT.

This sequence joins TRBV5-6 and TRBJ1-2, with D hard to call. CDR1 and CDR2 from the germline V gene are SGHDT and YYEEEE. The length of the CDR3 is 13 residues. With 0 bases removed from V and 2 bases from J, the gap between germline ends came to 5 bases. In nucleotides, the CDR3 is TGTGCCAGCAGCTTGGGAGGGAACTATGGCTACACCTTC. Its protein is CASSLGGNYGYTF.

The sample holds many counts of this clonotype. The chain recombines TRBV15 with TRBJ2-2; D may be TRBD2 (5 bases). This CDR3 has 17 residues. Trimming took 1 base from V and 6 from J, leaving 18 bases between them. Germline CDR1 LNHNV, CDR2 YYDKDF (reference sequence). The DNA for the CDR3 is TGTGCCACCAGCAGAGCTCATCCCGGACTCAGCCCCGGGGAGCTGTTTTTT. This sequence encodes CATSRAHPGLSPGELFF.

Ten or more counts support this clonotype. The chain combines TRBV7-8 with TRBJ2-4; D unresolved. Looked up from germline, CDR1 is SGHVS and CDR2 is FQNEAQ. The CDR3 consists of 15 residues. Between the trimmed V and J ends, which lost 5 bases and 2 bases, there was a span of 13 bases. The CDR3: CASSLAPESKNIQYF. In nucleotides, the CDR3 is TGTGCCAGCAGCCTGGCGCCTGAATCCAAAAACATTCAGTACTTC.

This clonotype was detected many times. The chain combines TRBV4-3 with TRBJ2-3; the D call may be TRBD1 or TRBD2 (5 bases each). The CDR3 has 17 amino acids. Per germline, CDR1 LGHNA and CDR2 YSLEER. V lost 0 bases and J 5 bases, leaving 18 bases between the germline ends. The CDR3 is CASSQESGGFSVDTQYF. Here the CDR3 DNA reads TGCGCCAGCAGCCAAGAGTCTGGGGGATTCTCCGTAGATACGCAGTATTTT.

J is TRBJ1-5 and V is TRBV7-9; no reliable D call. V was clipped by 6 bases and J by 4 bases, with 10 bases between them. The germline gives CDR1 SEHNR, CDR2 FQNEAQ (reference sequence). The CDR3 length is 13 residues. The CDR3 protein is CASRQDGNQPQHF. CDR3 sequence (DNA): TGTGCCAGCAGGCAGGACGGTAATCAGCCCCAGCATTTT.

This clonotype was seen repeatedly, ten times or more. The rearrangement links TRBV5-1 to TRBJ2-3; D is possibly TRBD2 (6 bases). Trimming removed 5 bases at V and 1 base at J, with 14 bases between. Germline CDR1 is SGHRS and CDR2 is YFSETQ. CDR3 length equals 15 residues. Here the CDR3 DNA reads TGCGCCAGCAGGGTTGGGACTTACGGCACAGATACGCAGTATTTT. Protein product: CASRVGTYGTDTQYF.

In its sample, this clonotype was seen many times. The chain is built from TRBV28 and TRBJ2-3, with 12 bases fitting TRBD2. This CDR3 has 18 amino acids. CDR1 and CDR2 (germline): MDHEN, SYDVKM. Unmatched junction bases numbered 7, after V lost 1 base and J lost 2 bases. This chain's CDR3 is CASSLSRTSGDHTDTQYF. In DNA form, the CDR3 reads TGTGCCAGCAGTTTATCCCGGACTAGCGGGGACCACACAGATACGCAGTATTTT.

This clonotype showed up many times. The chain joins TRBV14 to TRBJ2-7; 9 nucleotides agree with TRBD1. With 5 bases clipped from V and 0 bases from J, the junction kept 5 bases outside the gene matches. Germline CDR1 reads SGHDN; CDR2 reads FVKESK. This CDR3 has 15 amino acids. For the CDR3, the DNA is TGTGCCAGCAGCACGGGGACAGGGTACTCCTACGAGCAGTACTTC. Translated: CASSTGTGYSYEQYF.

This clonotype was picked up many times. The chain employs TRBV9 and TRBJ2-3; weak D call: TRBD2 (6 bases). Trimming removed 1 base at V and 4 bases at J, with 13 bases between. This CDR3 region has 15 residues. Germline V gene data show CDR1 as SGDLS and CDR2 as YYNGEE. The CDR3 region is CASSVSGRGADTQYF. DNA for the CDR3: TGTGCCAGCAGCGTATCCGGGCGCGGGGCAGATACGCAGTATTTT.